The 3 T cell receptor beta chains presented below share a single source sample, sequenced in a study of OX40 agonist ivuxolimab in advanced cancers. Sequenced by immunoSEQ multiplex PCR; TCRdb stores in-frame clones only, minus some. The sample has 50,000 to 60,000 clones; around 85% are singletons. The material sequenced was CD4+ or CD8+ T cells sorted from blood, taken in a trial of the OX40 agonist ivuxolimab. The receptor set was obtained from an adult with an advanced solid tumor such as melanoma, head and neck, liver or kidney cancer.

The chain links TRBV30 to TRBJ2-3; possible D gene TRBD2, 5 bases. The CDR3 length is 13 residues. The V and J ends lost 1 base and 4 bases respectively, with 9 bases between them. Germline V gives CDR1 GTSNPN, CDR2 SVGIG (reference sequence). This chain's CDR3 is CAWSATAADTQYF. CDR3 nucleotide sequence: TGTGCCTGGAGTGCTACAGCGGCAGATACGCAGTATTTT.

CDR3 in amino acids: CASSGGGLPFYGYTF. In DNA, the CDR3 is TGTGCCAGCAGTGGTGGAGGTCTTCCGTTCTATGGCTACACCTTC. The chain combines TRBV6-1 with TRBJ1-2; D is unresolved. The germline gives CDR1 MNHNS, CDR2 SASEGT. Trimming took 4 bases from V and 4 from J, leaving 16 bases between them. The CDR3 sequence is 15 residues long.

This clone was detected only a few times. The V gene is TRBV5-1, the J gene TRBJ1-2; TRBD1 is a possible D gene (5 bases). The CDR3 totals 13 residues. Germline CDR1 SGHRS, CDR2 YFSETQ. The V and J ends lost 8 bases and 5 bases respectively, with 16 bases between them. CDR3: CASTAGRAYGYTF. CDR3 nucleotide sequence: TGCGCCAGTACTGCGGGCAGGGCTTATGGCTACACCTTC.